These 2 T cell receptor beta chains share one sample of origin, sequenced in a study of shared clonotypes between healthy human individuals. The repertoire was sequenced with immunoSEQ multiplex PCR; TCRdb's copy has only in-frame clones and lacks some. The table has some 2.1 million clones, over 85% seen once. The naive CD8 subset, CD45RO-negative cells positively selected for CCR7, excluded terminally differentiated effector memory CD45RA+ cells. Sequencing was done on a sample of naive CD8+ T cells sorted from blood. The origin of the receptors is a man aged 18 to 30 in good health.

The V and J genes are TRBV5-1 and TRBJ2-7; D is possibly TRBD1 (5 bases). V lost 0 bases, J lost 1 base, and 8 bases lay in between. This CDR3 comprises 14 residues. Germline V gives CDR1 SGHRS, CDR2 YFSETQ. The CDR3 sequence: CASSLVPGSYEQYF. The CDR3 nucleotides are TGCGCCAGCAGCTTGGTCCCAGGGTCCTACGAGCAGTACTTC. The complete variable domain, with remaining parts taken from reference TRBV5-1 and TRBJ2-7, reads KAGVTQTPRYLIKTRGQQVTLSCSPISGHRSVSWYQQTPGQGLQFLFEYFSETQRNKGNFPGRFSGRQFSNSRSEMNVSTLELGDSALYLCASSLVPGSYEQYFGPGTRLTVT.

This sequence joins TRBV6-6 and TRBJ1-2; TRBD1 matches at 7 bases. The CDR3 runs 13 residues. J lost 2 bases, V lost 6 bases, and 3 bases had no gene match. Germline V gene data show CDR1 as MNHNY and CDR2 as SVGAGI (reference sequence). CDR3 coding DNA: TGTGCCAGCAGCTCGGACAGGAACTATGGCTACACCTTC. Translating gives CASSSDRNYGYTF.